This T cell receptor (beta chain) was obtained from a study of blood T cell repertoires in COVID-19. The data were produced by immunoSEQ multiplex PCR, yet TCRdb's version contains in-frame clones alone and is incomplete. The sample carries tens of thousands of clones, approximately 80% recorded once. Germline CDR1 is SGHKS and CDR2 is YYEKEE (reference sequence). This CDR3 has 15 residues. V dropped 4 bases and J dropped 2 bases, with 12 bases sitting between them. This clone came up a few times. This TCR derives from a man between 65 and 79 years old with acute or convalescent COVID-19. The rearrangement links TRBV5-5 to TRBJ1-4, with D unclear. The sample consisted of peripheral blood. CDR3 nucleotide sequence: TGTGCCAGCAGCCTGGTAAGAGGTACTAATGAAAAACTGTTTTTT. Translation: CASSLVRGTNEKLFF.